This record looks at one T cell receptor (beta chain) sequence and its context. Assay used: immunoSEQ multiplex PCR; TCRdb lists only in-frame clones, some missing. This sample has fewer than 50,000 clones, with around 90% found just once. The germline CDR1 and CDR2 sequences are SNHLY and FYNNEI. V lost 11 bases and J lost 4, with 18 bases in between. The CDR3 is 14 amino acids. The data originate from a study of T cell changes during pregnancy in multiple sclerosis. The sample in question was CD4+ T cells from peripheral blood mononuclear cells, obtained in the third trimester of pregnancy. This chain joins TRBV2 and TRBJ2-1, with D maybe TRBD2 (6 bases). This TCR came from a female donor with multiple sclerosis, enrolled in a pregnancy study. The CDR3 bases are TGTGCCGCGATTGGCGGGAAAAAGTACAATGAGCAGTTCTTC. It translates to CAAIGGKKYNEQFF.